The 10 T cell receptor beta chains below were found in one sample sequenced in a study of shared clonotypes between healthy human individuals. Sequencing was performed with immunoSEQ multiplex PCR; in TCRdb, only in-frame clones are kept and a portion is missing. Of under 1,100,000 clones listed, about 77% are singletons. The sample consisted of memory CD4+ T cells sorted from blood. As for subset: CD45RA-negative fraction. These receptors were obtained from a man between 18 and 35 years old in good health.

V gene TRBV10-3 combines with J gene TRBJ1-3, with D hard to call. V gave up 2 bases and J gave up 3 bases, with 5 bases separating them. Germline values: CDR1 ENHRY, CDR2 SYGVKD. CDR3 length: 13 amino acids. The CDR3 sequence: CAISEVVGNTIYF. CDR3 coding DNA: TGTGCCATCAGTGAGGTCGTTGGAAACACCATATATTTT.

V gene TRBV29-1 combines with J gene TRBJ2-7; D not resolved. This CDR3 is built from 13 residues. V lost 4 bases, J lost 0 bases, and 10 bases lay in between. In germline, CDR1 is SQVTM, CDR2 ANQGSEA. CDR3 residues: CSVARSSSYEQYF. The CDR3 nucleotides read TGCAGCGTTGCCCGGTCTAGCTCCTACGAGCAGTACTTC.

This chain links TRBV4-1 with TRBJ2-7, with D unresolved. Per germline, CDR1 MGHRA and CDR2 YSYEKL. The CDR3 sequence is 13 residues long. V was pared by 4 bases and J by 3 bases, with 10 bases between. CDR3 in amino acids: CASSPSDRYEQYF. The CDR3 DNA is TGCGCCAGCAGCCCGTCGGACCGCTACGAGCAGTACTTC.

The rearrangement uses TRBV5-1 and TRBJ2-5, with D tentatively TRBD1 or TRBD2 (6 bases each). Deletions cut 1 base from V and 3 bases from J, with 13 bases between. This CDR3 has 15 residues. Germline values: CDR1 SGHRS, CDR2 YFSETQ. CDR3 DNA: TGCGCCAGCAGCTTGCACGGGGGCCGGGAAGAGACCCAGTACTTC. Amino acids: CASSLHGGREETQYF.

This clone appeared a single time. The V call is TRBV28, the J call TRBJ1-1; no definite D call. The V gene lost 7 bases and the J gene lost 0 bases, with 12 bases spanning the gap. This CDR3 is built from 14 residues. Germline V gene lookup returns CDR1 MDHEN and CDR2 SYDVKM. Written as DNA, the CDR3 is TGTGCCAGCACCGAAGACGGAATGAACACTGAAGCTTTCTTT. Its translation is CASTEDGMNTEAFF.

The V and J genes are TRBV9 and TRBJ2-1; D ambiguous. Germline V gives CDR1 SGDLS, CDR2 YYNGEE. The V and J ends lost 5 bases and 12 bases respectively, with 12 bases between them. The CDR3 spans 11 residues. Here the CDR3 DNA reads TGTGCCAGCAGTCCTTTCTCGGGGCAGTTCTTC. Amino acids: CASSPFSGQFF.

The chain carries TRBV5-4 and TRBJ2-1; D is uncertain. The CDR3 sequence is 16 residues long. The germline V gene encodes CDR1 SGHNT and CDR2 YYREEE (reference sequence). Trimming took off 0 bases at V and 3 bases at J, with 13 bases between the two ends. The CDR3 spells CASSLGAAASYNEQFF. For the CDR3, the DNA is TGTGCCAGCAGCTTGGGGGCGGCGGCGAGCTACAATGAGCAGTTCTTC.

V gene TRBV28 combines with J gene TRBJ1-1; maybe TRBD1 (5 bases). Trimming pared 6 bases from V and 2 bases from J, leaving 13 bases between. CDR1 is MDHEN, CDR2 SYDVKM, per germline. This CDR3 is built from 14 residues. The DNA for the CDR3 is TGTGCCAGCAGCCCGCCTAGGGGAAACACTGAAGCTTTCTTT. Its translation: CASSPPRGNTEAFF.

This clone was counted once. The DNA of the CDR3 is TGTGCCTGGTCTAGCGGGAGGGCCGCAGATACGCAGTATTTT. Translating it yields CAWSSGRAADTQYF. This chain connects TRBV30 to TRBJ2-3; TRBD2 matches 12 bases. Germline CDR1 is GTSNPN and CDR2 is SVGIG (reference sequence). V was clipped by 5 bases and J by 4 bases; unmatched bases: 4. The CDR3 has 14 amino acids.

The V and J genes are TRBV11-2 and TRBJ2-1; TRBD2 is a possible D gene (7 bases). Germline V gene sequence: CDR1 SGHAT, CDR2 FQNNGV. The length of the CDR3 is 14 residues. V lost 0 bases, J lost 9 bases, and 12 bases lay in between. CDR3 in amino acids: CASSLEGGASEQFF. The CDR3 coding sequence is TGTGCCAGCAGCTTAGAGGGGGGGGCGAGTGAGCAGTTCTTC.